The clone carrying this T cell receptor (beta chain) was picked up one time. This sample is part of a study of blood T cell repertoires in COVID-19. Germline loops: CDR1 GTSNPN, CDR2 SVGIG (reference sequence). The CDR3 is made up of 14 amino acids. V gave up 3 bases and J gave up 10 bases, with 19 bases separating them. The repertoire was sequenced with immunoSEQ multiplex PCR; TCRdb's copy has only in-frame clones and lacks some. The profile covers a few hundred thousand clones, with around 86% appearing a single time and approximately 4% taken by the ten largest. The rearrangement links TRBV30 to TRBJ2-1, with D perhaps matching TRBD2 (5 bases). Input material: peripheral blood. The sequence was collected from a man between 18 and 29 years old with active or convalescent COVID-19. The CDR3 protein is CAWRDRAGSQEQFF. DNA of the CDR3: TGTGCCTGGAGGGATCGGGCTGGGAGTCAGGAGCAGTTCTTC.